Following are 6 T cell receptor beta chains from one sample sequenced in a study of regulatory T cells in long-lasting Graves disease. As for time point: newly diagnosed GD, antithyroid drugs for less than 3 months. There was RNA extracted from PBMCs, and the TCR library was made from it. In building TCR beta libraries, iRepertoire HTBI primers were used together with Arm-PCR of CDR3 regions. One entry per CDR3 protein results from TCRdb running MiXCR on the multiplex PCR reads. The sample consists of some 220,000 distinct CDR3 sequences, roughly a fifth of them appearing once. These data are also associated with another study on T cells in Graves' hyperthyroidism and ophthalmopathy.

This specimen was peripheral blood mononuclear cells (PBMCs), taken at new diagnosis, from a patient treated with antithyroid drugs. Source of these receptors: a woman in her 30s with Graves disease.

As to this clonotype: This may come from a read error, since a much larger clone is one base off. CDR3 sequence reads: CASSDQAGDPPLSGELFF. CDR3 DNA sequence: TGTGCCAGCAGTGATCAAGCCGGGGATCCCCCCCTCTCCGGGGAGCTGTTTTTT. This chain joins TRBV28 and TRBJ2-2, with D perhaps TRBD2 (5 bases). This CDR3 spans 18 amino acids. Trimming took 5 bases from V and 6 from J, leaving 25 bases between them. Germline CDR1 is MDHEN and CDR2 is SYDVKM.

Concerning this clonotype: One end of the junction does not line up with germline, which may come from a read error. The chain joins TRBV7-6 to TRBJ2-3; possibly TRBD2 for D (7 bases). CDR3 length: 16 amino acids. Germline lookup yields CDR1 SGHVS and CDR2 FNYEAQ. The CDR3 DNA is TGTGCCAGCAGCTTAATGTCGCTCGGGGGGCCAGATGCGCAGTATTTT. Encoded protein: CASSLMSLGGPDAQYF.

This clonotype was picked up many times. V usage is TRBV13 and J usage is TRBJ2-1; D possibly corresponds to TRBD2 (6 bases). The better agreement between TRBJ2-5 and the DNA end casts doubt on the J call. Germline V gene lookup returns CDR1 PRHDT and CDR2 FYEKMQ (reference sequence). The CDR3 covers 13 residues. The CDR3 sequence: CATPGDQPETQYF. In nucleotides, the CDR3 is TGTGCCACCCCGGGGGATCAGCCGGAGACCCAGTACTTC.

This clonotype showed up many times. V and J are TRBV20-1 and TRBJ1-1, with 7 bases identical to TRBD1. The CDR3 has 13 amino acids. Per the germline V gene, CDR1 is DFQATT and CDR2 is SNEGSKA (reference sequence). The trim removed 5 bases at V and 3 bases at J, leaving 6 bases unmatched. CDR3: CSAPTTGHTEAFF. The CDR3 DNA is TGCAGTGCTCCGACGACAGGGCACACTGAAGCTTTCTTT.

In this sample, this clonotype turned up many times. The CDR3 DNA follows: TGTGCCAGCAGCTTAGATCCCCACAGGCCCCAGTACTTC. The encoded protein is CASSLDPHRPQYF. The chain combines TRBV11-2 with TRBJ2-5; D is possibly TRBD1 (5 bases). V was pared by 0 bases and J by 9 bases, with 11 bases between. CDR1 is SGHAT, CDR2 FQNNGV, per germline. This CDR3 is built from 13 residues.

This clonotype was seen many times. The rearrangement uses TRBV9 and TRBJ2-2; D is unclear. In germline, CDR1 is SGDLS, CDR2 YYNGEE. The CDR3 extends over 16 amino acids. Trimming pared 3 bases from V and 1 base from J, leaving 13 bases between. CDR3 sequence reads: CASSADTLGNTGELFF. Here the CDR3 DNA reads TGTGCCAGCAGCGCCGACACTTTAGGGAACACCGGGGAGCTGTTTTTT.